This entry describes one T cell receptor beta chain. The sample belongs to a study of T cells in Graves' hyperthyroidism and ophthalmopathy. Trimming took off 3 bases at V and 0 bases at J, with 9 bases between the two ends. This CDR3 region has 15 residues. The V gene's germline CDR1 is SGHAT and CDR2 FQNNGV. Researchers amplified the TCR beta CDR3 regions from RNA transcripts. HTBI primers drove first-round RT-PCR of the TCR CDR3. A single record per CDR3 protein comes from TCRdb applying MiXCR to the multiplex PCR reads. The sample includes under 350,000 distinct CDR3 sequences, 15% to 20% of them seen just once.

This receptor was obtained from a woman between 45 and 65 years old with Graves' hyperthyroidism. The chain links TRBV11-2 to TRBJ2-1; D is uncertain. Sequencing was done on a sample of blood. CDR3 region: CASSLVRSSYNEQFF. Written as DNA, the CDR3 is TGTGCCAGCAGCTTGGTCAGGAGCTCCTACAATGAGCAGTTCTTC.